These 10 T cell receptor beta chains came from one sample sequenced in a study of low-dose radiotherapy and immunotherapy resistance in tumors. First-strand cDNA used TRAV- and TRBV-specific primers, covering alpha and beta chains. TCRs were put through approximately 20 PCR cycles of amplification with Phusion. A constant-region primer and the V-primer adapter served as the primer pair. MiXCR, applied by TCRdb to the reads, yields one record per CDR3 protein. The sample contains about 12,000 distinct CDR3 sequences, approximately 73% of which appear only once. The receptors were sampled from a human donor with advanced metastatic prostate, ovarian, gallbladder or colorectal cancer (not recorded which). This table probably holds off-target reads from a library built for another chain.

The gene calls are TRBV6-8 and TRBJ2-7; TRBD1 matches 11 bases. This CDR3 region has 15 residues. V shed 2 bases, J shed 2 bases, and the junction held 2 bases outside the gene matches. CDR1 is MNHGY and CDR2 is SAAAGT in the germline V gene. CDR3 region: CASSYRDRGTYEQYF. The CDR3 DNA is TGTGCCAGCAGTTACAGGGACAGGGGGACCTACGAGCAGTACTTC.

The chain combines TRBV11-2 with TRBJ2-7, with a weak D call TRBD2 (6 bases). Germline CDR1 and CDR2: SGHAT and FQNNGV. V was trimmed by 1 base and J by 3 bases, leaving 22 bases between them. CDR3 length: 18 amino acids. The CDR3 DNA reads as TGTGCCAGCAGCTTAGGTGCACCCGGGACTCGCCGACTCTACGAGCAGTACTTC. Its protein product is CASSLGAPGTRRLYEQYF. The full variable domain, rest sourced from reference TRBV11-2 and TRBJ2-7, is EAGVAQSPRYKIIEKRQSVAFWCNPISGHATLYWYQQILGQGPKLLIQFQNNGVVDDSQLPKDRFSAERLKGVDSTLKIQPAKLEDSAVYLCASSLGAPGTRRLYEQYFGPGTRLTVT.

V and J are TRBV5-1 and TRBJ2-1, with TRBD2 as a possible D gene (5 bases). This CDR3 comprises 15 residues. CDR1 and CDR2 from the germline V gene are SGHRS and YFSETQ. V lost 2 bases to trimming and J lost 5 bases, with 14 bases between them. This chain's CDR3 is CASSLSGPENNEQFF. The CDR3 DNA is TGCGCCAGCAGCTTAAGCGGACCGGAGAACAATGAGCAGTTCTTC.

This clonotype has just a few counts. V is TRBV10-3 and J is TRBJ2-7; the match to TRBD1 covers 9 bases. The germline CDR1 and CDR2 sequences are ENHRY and SYGVKD. The V segment lost 4 bases and the J segment 1 base; nucleotides outside the gene matches: 8. The CDR3 is made up of 16 amino acids. The chain's CDR3 is CAISGSGTGLSYEQYF. Written as DNA, the CDR3 is TGTGCCATCAGTGGATCCGGGACAGGGCTATCCTACGAGCAGTACTTC.

The genes are TRBV20-1 and TRBJ1-5; no clear D. Trimming cost V 3 bases and J 2 bases, with 11 bases left between them. The CDR3 contains 14 residues. Germline CDR1 reads DFQATT; CDR2 reads SNEGSKA (reference sequence). This CDR3 is CSASAVERNQPQHF. CDR3 sequence (DNA): TGCAGTGCTAGTGCCGTTGAACGCAATCAGCCCCAGCATTTT.

This chain links TRBV11-2 with TRBJ2-2; no clear D. The CDR3 is 15 amino acids. V was cut by 3 bases and J by 7 bases, with 15 bases left in between. Germline values: CDR1 SGHAT, CDR2 FQNNGV. The CDR3 sequence is CASSLRSSSGGELFF. The CDR3 DNA sequence: TGTGCCAGCAGCTTGCGATCCTCCTCGGGCGGGGAGCTGTTTTTT.

This clonotype was detected a few times. This chain connects TRBV7-2 to TRBJ1-5, with D tentatively TRBD1 (5 bases). The germline V gene has CDR1 SGHTA and CDR2 FQGNSA. The CDR3 is made up of 15 amino acids. V was cut by 1 base and J by 6 bases, with 13 bases left in between. The CDR3 spells CASSLDPGSIQPQHF. The CDR3 nucleotides are TGTGCCAGCAGCTTAGATCCAGGGTCGATTCAGCCCCAGCATTTT.

The chain joins TRBV28 to TRBJ1-5; D unresolved. With 6 bases removed from V and 0 bases from J, the gap between germline ends came to 12 bases. The CDR3 is 15 residues long. Germline assignment: CDR1 MDHEN and CDR2 SYDVKM. CDR3 region: CASSLEGYSNQPQHF. The CDR3 DNA reads as TGTGCCAGCAGCCTAGAGGGATATAGCAATCAGCCCCAGCATTTT. Full variable domain (rest looked up from reference TRBV28 and TRBJ1-5): DVKVTQSSRYLVKRTGEKVFLECVQDMDHENMFWYRQDPGLGLRLIYFSYDVKMKEKGDIPEGYSVSREKKERFSLILESASTNQTSMYLCASSLEGYSNQPQHFGDGTRLSIL.

V gene TRBV28 combines with J gene TRBJ2-5, with 8 nucleotides matching TRBD2. The CDR3 spans 18 residues. CDR1 MDHEN and CDR2 SYDVKM come from the germline V gene. Unmatched junction bases numbered 18, after V lost 4 bases and J lost 5 bases. CDR3 protein: CASSSPILTSANGETQYF. The DNA of the CDR3 is TGTGCCAGCAGTTCCCCAATCTTGACTAGCGCCAACGGGGAGACCCAGTACTTC.

V is TRBV5-8 and J is TRBJ2-3, with TRBD1 matching 8 bases. V lost 1 base, J lost 4 bases, and 2 bases stayed unmatched. The CDR3 extends over 14 amino acids. CDR1 and CDR2 (germline): SGHTS, YDEGEE. The CDR3 region has the DNA TGTGCCAGCAGCTTGCACAGGGGGGCAGATACGCAGTATTTT. This codes for CASSLHRGADTQYF.